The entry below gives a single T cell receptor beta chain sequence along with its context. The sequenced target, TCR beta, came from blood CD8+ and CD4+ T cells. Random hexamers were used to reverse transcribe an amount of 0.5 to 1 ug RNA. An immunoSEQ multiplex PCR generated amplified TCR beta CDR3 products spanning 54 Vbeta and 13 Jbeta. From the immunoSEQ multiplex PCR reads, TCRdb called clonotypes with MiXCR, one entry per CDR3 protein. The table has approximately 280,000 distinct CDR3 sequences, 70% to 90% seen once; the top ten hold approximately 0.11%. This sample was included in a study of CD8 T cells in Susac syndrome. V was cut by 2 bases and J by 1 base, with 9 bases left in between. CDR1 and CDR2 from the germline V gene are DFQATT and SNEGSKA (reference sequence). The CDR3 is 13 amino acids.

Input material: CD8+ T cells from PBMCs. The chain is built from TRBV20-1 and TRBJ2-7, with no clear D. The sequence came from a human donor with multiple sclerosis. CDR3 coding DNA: TGCAGTGCTAGAAGGGTCGAGTCCTACGAGCAGTACTTC. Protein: CSARRVESYEQYF.